This TCR beta chain appears in the sequencing data of a study of cytomegalovirus exposure and HLA in healthy donors. Use of 60 Vbeta and 13 Jbeta primers characterized the PCR. Method: immunoSEQ multiplex PCR; TCRdb's copy keeps in-frame clones and lacks some. This sample has around 140,000 clones, with roughly 80% found just once. V trimming: 8 bases; J trimming: 5 bases; junction bases outside the gene matches: 12. The germline V gene has CDR1 LNHDA and CDR2 SQIVND (reference sequence). The CDR3 runs to 15 residues. Source material: PBMCs. The sequence derives from a middle-aged man in good health and CMV-seronegative. The chain combines TRBV19 with TRBJ2-5; TRBD1 agrees at 9 bases. CDR3: CASGTGTGYGETQYF. Written as DNA, the CDR3 is TGTGCCAGTGGTACCGGGACAGGGTACGGGGAGACCCAGTACTTC.